This record concerns one T cell receptor (beta chain) sequence. The CDR3 is made up of 17 amino acids. Trimming removed 5 bases at V and 0 bases at J, with 19 bases between. Looked up from germline, CDR1 is SGHVS and CDR2 is FQNEAQ. Authors' processing steps: The assay estimated nucleated cells by amplifying reference gene primers. Some clones are missing from TCRdb's copy, which holds only in-frame ones; the method was immunoSEQ multiplex PCR. V and J calls and clone size follow that table, whereas D and trimming were derived from the DNA. The sample has over 150,000 clones, around four fifths seen once; the top ten hold about 2%. This entry is derived from a study of blood T cell repertoires in COVID-19. Study at large: Both acute and convalescent COVID-19 samples were obtained from the United States, Italy and Spain. Nucleic acid was either cDNA or gDNA, and it came from T cells, B-cell-depleted T cells, or PBMCs.

The receptor was isolated from a woman older than 75 with acute or convalescent COVID-19. This chain joins TRBV7-8 and TRBJ1-1; TRBD1 is a possible D gene (5 bases). Sequencing was performed on peripheral blood. The CDR3 loop is CASSPAVDSIMNTEAFF. In DNA, the CDR3 is TGTGCCAGCAGCCCTGCGGTTGACAGCATTATGAACACTGAAGCTTTCTTT.